The 29 T cell receptor beta chains given below trace back to one sample, sequenced in a study of T cell responses to AZD1222 COVID-19 vaccine. Profiling relied on immunoSEQ multiplex PCR, and the TCRdb table lists in-frame clones only, not all of them. The data hold about 110,000 clones, with approximately 89% observed a single time. This material consisted of peripheral blood, taken 28 days after the second AZD1222 dose. The receptors here all came from an adult who received the AZD1222 COVID-19 vaccine.

The V gene is TRBV6-2 or TRBV6-3, the J gene TRBJ1-1; D unclear. This CDR3 has 12 residues. The ends were cut back, 5 bases at V and 10 bases at J, with 14 bases in the middle. Looked up from germline, CDR1 is MNHEY and CDR2 is SVGEGT. The CDR3 region has the DNA TGTGCCAGCAGTCTAAGTCTAAGTGGAGCTTTCTTT. Its protein is CASSLSLSGAFF.

V is TRBV30 and J is TRBJ2-7; the D gene is possibly TRBD2 (7 bases). CDR3 length: 15 residues. Per the germline V gene, CDR1 is GTSNPN and CDR2 is SVGIG (reference sequence). V lost 0 bases and J lost 6, with 18 bases in between. In DNA form, the CDR3 reads TGTGCCTGGAGTGTAGGGGGGGGTCGTGTCGCCGAGCAGTACTTC. It is translated as CAWSVGGGRVAEQYF.

The chain couples TRBV19 to TRBJ2-1; possible D gene TRBD1, 6 bases. Germline V gives CDR1 LNHDA, CDR2 SQIVND (reference sequence). V gave up 6 bases and J gave up 6 bases, with 18 bases separating them. This CDR3 region has 15 residues. Here the CDR3 reads CASSRTAFLSNEQFF. CDR3 in DNA: TGTGCCAGTAGCCGGACAGCTTTCCTTTCCAATGAGCAGTTCTTC.

The genes are TRBV28 and TRBJ2-3; no definite D call. V lost 6 bases to trimming and J lost 2 bases, with 21 bases between them. The germline V gene has CDR1 MDHEN and CDR2 SYDVKM. CDR3 length equals 17 residues. The CDR3 DNA follows: TGTGCCAGCAGCCCTTTTGAAATTGTAGCCAACACAGATACGCAGTATTTT. Its translation is CASSPFEIVANTDTQYF.

The chain employs TRBV18 and TRBJ1-2; D gene unclear. The CDR3 extends over 11 amino acids. V was clipped by 2 bases and J by 8 bases, with 6 bases between them. Germline CDR1 KGHSH, CDR2 LQKENI. The CDR3, as DNA: TGTGCCAGCTCACCATCTGGGGGCTACACCTTC. It specifies CASSPSGGYTF.

This chain joins TRBV6-5 and TRBJ1-5, with D possibly TRBD1 on 6 matching bases. The CDR3 is made up of 13 amino acids. Germline V gene sequence: CDR1 MNHEY, CDR2 SVGAGI. The germline V and J ends were trimmed by 5 bases and 6 bases, with 11 bases remaining between them. CDR3 in amino acids: CASSLGGGQPQHF. The CDR3 bases are TGTGCCAGCAGTCTAGGGGGGGGTCAGCCCCAGCATTTT.

J is TRBJ2-5 and V is TRBV7-7; D is uncertain. V was clipped by 5 bases and J by 5 bases, with 12 bases between them. The CDR3 length is 13 residues. Germline CDR1 is SSHAT and CDR2 is FNYEAQ (reference sequence). CDR3 residues: CASSLQLRETQYF. The CDR3, as DNA: TGTGCCAGCAGCCTCCAGTTGCGGGAGACCCAGTACTTC.

The CDR3 sequence is CASSLGTRDDEQFF. CDR3 bases: TGCGCCAGCAGCTTGGGTACCAGGGACGATGAGCAGTTCTTC. The chain links TRBV5-1 to TRBJ2-1, with D tentatively TRBD1 or TRBD2 (5 bases each). This CDR3 has 14 amino acids. Trimming took off 0 bases at V and 8 bases at J, with 12 bases between the two ends. Looked up from germline, CDR1 is SGHRS and CDR2 is YFSETQ.

As concerns this clone: Other DNA sequences from this sample encode an identical CDR3 as well. The gene calls are TRBV19 and TRBJ2-7, with 8 bases lining up with TRBD1. The CDR3 spans 13 residues. Germline V gene data show CDR1 as LNHDA and CDR2 as SQIVND (reference sequence). The junction had 1 base not matched to a gene; V was cut back by 2 bases and J by 4 bases. CDR3 nucleotide sequence: TGTGCCAGTAGTATAACAGGGGGGTACGAGCAGTACTTC. Translated: CASSITGGYEQYF. The full variable domain, rest sourced from reference TRBV19 and TRBJ2-7, is DGGITQSPKYLFRKEGQNVTLSCEQNLNHDAMYWYRQDPGQGLRLIYYSQIVNDFQKGDIAEGYSVSREKKESFPLTVTSAQKNPTAFYLCASSITGGYEQYFGPGTRLTVT.

The V call is TRBV27, the J call TRBJ1-2; 7 nucleotides agree with TRBD1. The J segment lost 4 bases and the V segment lost 6 bases, leaving 8 bases of the junction unmatched. The CDR3 totals 14 residues. In germline, CDR1 is MNHEY, CDR2 SMNVEV (reference sequence). The CDR3 protein is CASRTGQDSYGYTF. The CDR3 DNA reads as TGTGCCAGCAGAACCGGACAGGACAGCTATGGCTACACCTTC.

The chain combines TRBV30 with TRBJ2-5; D is unresolved. V dropped 2 bases and J dropped 2 bases, with 12 bases sitting between them. The V gene's germline CDR1 is GTSNPN and CDR2 SVGIG (reference sequence). The CDR3 extends over 14 amino acids. DNA of the CDR3: TGTGCCTGGAGTTCTAAGGTGACTCAAGAGACCCAGTACTTC. It is translated as CAWSSKVTQETQYF.

The chain has TRBV9 and TRBJ2-1; D might be TRBD2 (5 bases). V was clipped by 0 bases and J by 3 bases, with 10 bases between them. Germline assignment: CDR1 SGDLS and CDR2 YYNGEE. The CDR3 is made up of 15 amino acids. CDR3 in DNA: TGTGCCAGCAGCGTAGGTGGGAGTAACTACAATGAGCAGTTCTTC. It translates to CASSVGGSNYNEQFF.

The chain carries TRBV9 and TRBJ2-1; TRBD1 matches at 8 bases. V gave up 0 bases and J gave up 10 bases; unmatched junction bases: 6. Germline CDR1 is SGDLS and CDR2 is YYNGEE. The CDR3 runs 14 residues. CDR3 DNA sequence: TGTGCCAGCAGCGTAGACAGGGGGAGTCCGGAGCAGTTCTTC. As protein: CASSVDRGSPEQFF.

The rearrangement joins TRBV7-2 to TRBJ2-7; no definite D call. CDR1 and CDR2 from the germline V gene are SGHTA and FQGNSA. The V end lost 5 bases, the J end lost 5 bases, and 10 bases lay between the germline ends. The CDR3 runs 12 residues. The CDR3: CASSALQNEQYF. The CDR3 DNA is TGTGCCAGCAGCGCCCTACAGAACGAGCAGTACTTC.

J is TRBJ1-2 and V is TRBV29-1; D uncertain. The V end lost 4 bases, the J end lost 4 bases, and 13 bases lay between the germline ends. From germline, CDR1 is SQVTM and CDR2 ANQGSEA. The CDR3 contains 13 residues. CDR3 sequence (DNA): TGCAGCGTTGCGAAGTCAGGCTCCTATGGCTACACCTTC. Translated: CSVAKSGSYGYTF.

J is TRBJ2-6 and V is TRBV14; D is ambiguous. Per germline, CDR1 SGHDN and CDR2 FVKESK. Between the trimmed V and J ends, which lost 1 base and 2 bases, there was a span of 9 bases. This CDR3 has 16 residues. CDR3 sequence reads: CASSQVWAPGANVLTF. CDR3 sequence (DNA): TGTGCCAGCAGCCAAGTCTGGGCTCCTGGGGCCAACGTCCTGACTTTC.

The rearrangement joins TRBV9 to TRBJ1-2; 10 nucleotides line up with TRBD1. There are 13 residues in the CDR3. From germline, CDR1 is SGDLS and CDR2 YYNGEE. J gave up 8 bases and V 3 bases, and 4 bases lay outside the gene matches. The CDR3 spells CASSETGGRGYTF. The CDR3 nucleotides are TGTGCCAGCAGCGAGACAGGGGGCCGAGGCTACACCTTC. The full variable domain, completed using reference TRBV9 and TRBJ1-2, is DSGVTQTPKHLITATGQRVTLRCSPRSGDLSVYWYQQSLDQGLQFLIQYYNGEERAKGNILERFSAQQFPDLHSELNLSSLELGDSALYFCASSETGGRGYTFGSGTRLTVV.

The rearrangement joins TRBV30 to TRBJ2-3; 9 bases are a match to TRBD2. Germline V gene lookup returns CDR1 GTSNPN and CDR2 SVGIG (reference sequence). The CDR3 spans 13 residues. The ends lost 4 bases at V and 2 bases at J; junction bases unmatched: 1. The CDR3 loop is CAWTSGTTDTQYF. The CDR3 bases are TGTGCCTGGACTAGCGGGACCACAGATACGCAGTATTTT.

The rearrangement joins TRBV5-4 to TRBJ1-2, with 8 bases aligning to TRBD1. In germline, CDR1 is SGHNT, CDR2 YYREEE (reference sequence). There are 13 residues in the CDR3. Trimming removed 3 bases from V and 7 bases from J; junction bases left unmatched: 5. The CDR3 DNA reads TGTGCCAGCAGCTCGGGGACAGGCTTTGGCTACACCTTC. Translating it yields CASSSGTGFGYTF.

The V and J genes are TRBV5-1 and TRBJ1-6; D ambiguous. The V and J ends lost 0 bases and 7 bases respectively, with 8 bases between them. The V gene's germline CDR1 is SGHRS and CDR2 YFSETQ. The CDR3 consists of 14 residues. CDR3 residues: CASSLDASNSPLHF. Written as DNA, the CDR3 is TGCGCCAGCAGCTTGGACGCTTCCAATTCACCCCTCCACTTT.

This chain links TRBV29-1 with TRBJ1-2; no reliable D call. CDR1 SQVTM and CDR2 ANQGSEA come from the germline V gene. V shed 4 bases and J shed 4 bases, with 13 bases lying between them. This CDR3 has 13 residues. The CDR3 DNA is TGCAGCGTTGTGTGGAGCCAATTCTATGGCTACACCTTC. Its protein product is CSVVWSQFYGYTF.

The rearrangement links TRBV5-1 to TRBJ1-1; D may be TRBD1 (5 bases). The CDR3 length is 14 residues. Germline V lookup: CDR1 SGHRS, CDR2 YFSETQ. Deletions cut 5 bases from V and 6 bases from J, with 17 bases between. The CDR3 here is CASRGDGVGSEAFF. CDR3 DNA sequence: TGCGCCAGCAGGGGGGATGGGGTTGGCTCTGAAGCTTTCTTT.

The chain carries TRBV7-8 and TRBJ2-3; D uncertain. The CDR3 extends over 14 amino acids. Trimming shortened V by 4 bases and J by 1 base, and 9 bases separated the two germline ends. Germline values: CDR1 SGHVS, CDR2 FQNEAQ. The CDR3 sequence: CASSSPVGTDTQYF. The CDR3 bases are TGTGCCAGCAGCTCCCCGGTGGGCACAGATACGCAGTATTTT.

This clone was observed once. V and J are TRBV7-9 and TRBJ2-7; D is perhaps TRBD1 (6 bases). The germline CDR1 and CDR2 sequences are SEHNR and FQNEAQ (reference sequence). The CDR3 loop spans 13 amino acids. V gave up 5 bases and J gave up 3 bases, with 11 bases separating them. DNA of the CDR3: TGTGCCAGCAGCCTACAGGGAGTCTACGAGCAGTACTTC. The encoded protein is CASSLQGVYEQYF.

CDR3 in amino acids: CASSALSVSGNTIYF. For the CDR3, the DNA is TGTGCCAGCAGTGCTTTATCTGTCTCTGGAAACACCATATATTTT. The V call is TRBV25-1, the J call TRBJ1-3; the D is unclear. This CDR3 has 15 residues. Trimming shortened V by 4 bases and J by 0 bases, and 10 bases separated the two germline ends. From germline, CDR1 is MGHDK and CDR2 SYGVNS.

This chain joins TRBV6-2 or TRBV6-3 and TRBJ1-1; TRBD1 might be the D (5 bases). This CDR3 comprises 18 residues. V shed 0 bases and J shed 0 bases, with 17 bases lying between them. Germline assignment: CDR1 MNHEY and CDR2 SVGEGT. The CDR3: CASSYSNTGLTLNTEAFF. The CDR3, as DNA: TGTGCCAGCAGTTACTCGAACACAGGCCTGACCCTGAACACTGAAGCTTTCTTT.

The rearrangement joins TRBV3-1 (or the pseudogene TRBV3-2) to TRBJ2-7; D is possibly TRBD2 (5 bases). V lost 4 bases, J lost 3 bases, and 16 bases lay in between. The germline V gene encodes CDR1 LGHDT and CDR2 YNNKEL (reference sequence). The CDR3 runs to 15 residues. CDR3 DNA: TGTGCCAGCAGCCGGACGGACTTACCCGACTACGAGCAGTACTTC. This encodes CASSRTDLPDYEQYF.

This rearrangement joins TRBV11-2 to TRBJ2-7, with 8 bases lining up with TRBD2. V was pared by 3 bases and J by 2 bases, with 6 bases of the junction left unmatched. The CDR3 length is 15 residues. CDR1 is SGHAT, CDR2 FQNNGV, per germline. In DNA form, the CDR3 reads TGTGCCAGCAGCTTTAGCCCTAGCGGGCCCTACGAGCAGTACTTC. It is translated as CASSFSPSGPYEQYF.

This chain connects TRBV9 to TRBJ2-7, with a possible D match to TRBD1 (6 bases). In germline, CDR1 is SGDLS, CDR2 YYNGEE. V dropped 4 bases and J dropped 3 bases, with 11 bases sitting between them. The CDR3 is 13 amino acids. In DNA form, the CDR3 reads TGTGCCAGCAGCACCGTACAGGGCTACGAGCAGTACTTC. This encodes CASSTVQGYEQYF.